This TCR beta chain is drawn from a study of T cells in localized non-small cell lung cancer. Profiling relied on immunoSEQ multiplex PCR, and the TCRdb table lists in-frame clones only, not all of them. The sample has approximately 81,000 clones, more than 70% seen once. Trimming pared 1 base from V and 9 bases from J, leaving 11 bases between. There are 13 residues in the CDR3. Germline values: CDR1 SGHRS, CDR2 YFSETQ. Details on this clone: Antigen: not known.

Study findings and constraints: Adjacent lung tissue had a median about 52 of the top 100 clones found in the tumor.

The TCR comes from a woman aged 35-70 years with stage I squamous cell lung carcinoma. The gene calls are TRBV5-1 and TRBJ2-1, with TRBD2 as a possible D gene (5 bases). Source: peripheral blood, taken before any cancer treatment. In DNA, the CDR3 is TGCGCCAGCAGCTTGTGGGGAGAAACTGAGCAGTTCTTC. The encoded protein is CASSLWGETEQFF.